These 20 T cell receptor beta chains were sequenced from one sample in a study of radiotherapy plus CTLA-4 blockade in lung cancer. Produced via immunoSEQ multiplex PCR; TCRdb's table is partial and in-frame only. The sample shows approximately 35,000 clones, more than 70% of them seen only once. Material: peripheral blood, obtained from a patient treated with radiotherapy plus ipilimumab. The receptors shown here come from a human donor with non-small cell lung cancer who had stable disease on radiotherapy plus ipilimumab.

V is TRBV4-3 and J is TRBJ2-1, with TRBD2 matching over 11 bases. The CDR3 loop spans 17 amino acids. Germline CDR1 and CDR2: LGHNA and YSLEER. The V and J ends lost 4 bases and 7 bases, in that order; junction bases with no gene match: 12. CDR3 amino acids: CASSPITSGSGINEQFF. The CDR3 DNA reads TGCGCCAGCAGCCCCATTACTAGCGGGAGCGGTATAAATGAGCAGTTCTTC.

The chain employs TRBV11-1 and TRBJ2-1, with D possibly matching TRBD2 (7 bases). This CDR3 is 15 amino acids long. The germline V and J ends were trimmed by 0 bases and 9 bases, with 15 bases remaining between them. Germline CDR1 is SGHAT and CDR2 is FQDESV (reference sequence). The DNA for the CDR3 is TGTGCCAGCAGCTTAGCATTTGGGGGGGCGGGTGAGCAGTTCTTC. Amino acid sequence: CASSLAFGGAGEQFF. Full variable domain (missing parts from reference TRBV11-1 and TRBJ2-1): EAEVAQSPRYKITEKSQAVAFWCDPISGHATLYWYRQILGQGPELLVQFQDESVVDDSQLPKDRFSAERLKGVDSTLKIQPAELGDSAMYLCASSLAFGGAGEQFFGPGTRLTVL.

The chain combines TRBV5-1 with TRBJ2-4; TRBD1 aligns across 12 bases. Germline values: CDR1 SGHRS, CDR2 YFSETQ. There are 15 residues in the CDR3. Trimming took 3 bases from V and 4 from J; bases not matched to a gene: 2. DNA of the CDR3: TGCGCCAGCAGCTGGGGACAGGGGGCGAAAAACATTCAGTACTTC. It specifies CASSWGQGAKNIQYF. The full variable domain, with the rest looked up from reference TRBV5-1 and TRBJ2-4, is KAGVTQTPRYLIKTRGQQVTLSCSPISGHRSVSWYQQTPGQGLQFLFEYFSETQRNKGNFPGRFSGRQFSNSRSEMNVSTLELGDSALYLCASSWGQGAKNIQYFGAGTRLSVL.

This clone has just one count. The chain is built from TRBV6-5 and TRBJ1-2; perhaps TRBD1 as D (5 bases). V was shortened by 6 bases and J by 2 bases, with 13 bases between the two germline ends. The germline gives CDR1 MNHEY, CDR2 SVGAGI. The CDR3 covers 14 residues. The CDR3 protein is CASSPVAGNYGYTF. The DNA for the CDR3 is TGTGCCAGCAGCCCCGTGGCAGGGAACTATGGCTACACCTTC.

CDR3 in DNA: TGCGCCAGCCAGCCGGGACAGGGGGCTCGCGAGCAGTACTTC. Translating gives CASQPGQGAREQYF. This chain links TRBV5-1 with TRBJ2-7; 12 nucleotides line up with TRBD1. Per germline, CDR1 SGHRS and CDR2 YFSETQ. V lost 7 bases and J lost 6; bases outside the gene matches: 8. The CDR3 totals 14 residues.

The rearrangement links TRBV2 to TRBJ1-2, with TRBD1 identical over 7 bases. The V gene end was trimmed by 4 bases and the J gene end by 0 bases; junction bases not matched to a gene: 2. Germline values: CDR1 SNHLY, CDR2 FYNNEI. This CDR3 contains 14 residues. Here the CDR3 reads CASSGTGSNYGYTF. The CDR3 nucleotides read TGTGCCAGCAGTGGGACAGGTTCTAACTATGGCTACACCTTC.

This chain uses TRBV9 with TRBJ2-1; TRBD2 aligns across 10 bases. Per germline, CDR1 SGDLS and CDR2 YYNGEE. Unmatched junction bases numbered 12, after V lost 4 bases and J lost 5 bases. This CDR3 comprises 17 residues. The CDR3 DNA sequence: TGTGCCAGCAGCAAGCATACTAGCGGGATTAAGGACAATGAGCAGTTCTTC. Translation: CASSKHTSGIKDNEQFF. The whole variable domain, remainder taken from reference TRBV9 and TRBJ2-1, is DSGVTQTPKHLITATGQRVTLRCSPRSGDLSVYWYQQSLDQGLQFLIQYYNGEERAKGNILERFSAQQFPDLHSELNLSSLELGDSALYFCASSKHTSGIKDNEQFFGPGTRLTVL.

This chain links TRBV18 with TRBJ1-4; perhaps TRBD1 as D (5 bases). The CDR3 has 14 amino acids. Germline V gene data show CDR1 as KGHSH and CDR2 as LQKENI. V lost 1 base to trimming and J lost 5 bases, with 8 bases between them. CDR3 coding DNA: TGTGCCAGCTCACCACAGGGGAGGAATGAAAAACTGTTTTTT. This encodes CASSPQGRNEKLFF.

This clone occurred once. The rearrangement uses TRBV6-1 and TRBJ2-1, with D maybe TRBD2 (7 bases). The V end was cut by 0 bases, the J end by 7 bases, with 19 bases between. From germline, CDR1 is MNHNS and CDR2 SASEGT. This CDR3 has 17 residues. Here the CDR3 DNA reads TGTGCCAGCAGTGAAGCGGGGGGGGCAGGTTGGGAAAATGAGCAGTTCTTC. Translated, it gives CASSEAGGAGWENEQFF.

The J gene is TRBJ2-1, the V gene TRBV5-1, with TRBD1 matching 10 bases. The CDR3 loop spans 16 amino acids. CDR1 SGHRS and CDR2 YFSETQ come from the germline V gene. V was pared by 6 bases and J by 8 bases, with 14 bases of the junction left unmatched. The CDR3 here is CASTPGTGVILDEQFF. In DNA form, the CDR3 reads TGCGCCAGCACTCCCGGGACAGGGGTCATCCTAGATGAGCAGTTCTTC.

This chain links TRBV28 with TRBJ2-7; 11 bases match TRBD2. CDR1 and CDR2 (germline): MDHEN, SYDVKM. Trimming at V came to 3 bases and at J to 2 bases, leaving 12 bases not matched to a gene. This CDR3 is built from 18 residues. CDR3 loop: CASSFDLAGGPLPYEQYF. The CDR3 bases are TGTGCCAGCAGTTTTGATCTAGCGGGAGGTCCACTACCCTACGAGCAGTACTTC.

V is TRBV11-2 and J is TRBJ2-7, with TRBD1 matching over 11 bases. V shed 1 base, J shed 0 bases, and the junction held 2 bases outside the gene matches. Germline-derived CDR1 and CDR2 are SGHAT and FQNNGV. CDR3 size: 16 residues. The CDR3 nucleotides are TGTGCCAGCAGCTTAGCCGGGACAGGGGGCTCCTACGAGCAGTACTTC. This encodes CASSLAGTGGSYEQYF.

The chain uses TRBV11-2 and TRBJ2-3, with D uncertain. In germline, CDR1 is SGHAT, CDR2 FQNNGV. The CDR3 is 14 amino acids. V lost 1 base and J lost 0, with 5 bases in between. CDR3 amino acids: CASSLAGSTDTQYF. In DNA, the CDR3 is TGTGCCAGCAGCTTAGCGGGTAGCACAGATACGCAGTATTTT.

The rearrangement uses TRBV5-1 and TRBJ2-5; TRBD1 matches at 7 bases. There are 16 residues in the CDR3. Trimming took 3 bases from V and 4 from J; bases not matched to a gene: 12. Germline CDR1 and CDR2: SGHRS and YFSETQ. The CDR3: CASSSFPGTAIETQYF. As DNA, the CDR3 is TGCGCCAGCAGCTCGTTCCCCGGGACAGCGATAGAGACCCAGTACTTC.

This clone turned up a few times. The chain couples TRBV6-1 to TRBJ2-7, with 8 bases fitting TRBD1. Germline V lookup: CDR1 MNHNS, CDR2 SASEGT. This CDR3 region has 15 residues. V dropped 6 bases and J dropped 3; count of bases not matched to a gene: 10. CDR3 protein: CASRLAGTGSYEQYF. In DNA, the CDR3 is TGTGCCAGCAGACTAGCCGGGACAGGAAGCTACGAGCAGTACTTC.

The chain is built from TRBV6-5 and TRBJ1-4; 7 nucleotides line up with TRBD1. The CDR3 has 13 residues. Germline CDR1 and CDR2: MNHEY and SVGAGI. V lost 5 bases, J lost 8 bases, and 5 bases stayed unmatched. For the CDR3, the DNA is TGTGCCAGCAGTGGACAGGCTGGGGAAAAACTGTTTTTT. It yields the protein CASSGQAGEKLFF.

The chain links TRBV7-2 to TRBJ1-4, with TRBD1 as a possible D gene (6 bases). The CDR3 runs to 15 residues. The V and J ends lost 1 base and 3 bases respectively, with 9 bases between them. The V gene's germline CDR1 is SGHTA and CDR2 FQGNSA. The CDR3 here is CASSLGGHANEKLFF. CDR3 coding DNA: TGTGCCAGCAGCTTAGGGGGACACGCTAATGAAAAACTGTTTTTT.

V gene TRBV28 combines with J gene TRBJ1-2, with 7 bases that match TRBD1. V lost 6 bases, J lost 8 bases, and 15 bases stayed unmatched. The CDR3 runs 15 residues. CDR1 and CDR2 (germline): MDHEN, SYDVKM. The CDR3 spells CASSPGTDYFWGYTF. For the CDR3, the DNA is TGTGCCAGCAGCCCCGGGACAGATTATTTTTGGGGCTACACCTTC.

This clone qualifies as large. This chain uses TRBV4-3 with TRBJ2-7; the match to TRBD1 covers 7 bases. J lost 1 base, V lost 1 base, and 4 bases had no gene match. CDR3 length: 15 residues. Germline CDR1 reads LGHNA; CDR2 reads YSLEER. The CDR3 coding sequence is TGCGCCAGCAGCCAAGGTCAGGGGGAGTCCTACGAGCAGTACTTC. Translating it yields CASSQGQGESYEQYF.

The gene calls are TRBV10-3 and TRBJ2-2, with TRBD2 matching 7 bases. Per the germline V gene, CDR1 is ENHRY and CDR2 is SYGVKD. The CDR3 totals 14 residues. The J segment lost 1 base and the V segment lost 8 bases, leaving 4 bases of the junction unmatched. CDR3 in DNA: TGTGCCATCCTGGGGGAGGGGAACACCGGGGAGCTGTTTTTT. The encoded protein is CAILGEGNTGELFF.